This TCR beta chain was found in a study of blood T cells in healthy people across ages (dated by TCRdb to between 2014 and 2016). About the study as a whole: In model experiments, template switching captured roughly one uniquely barcoded TCR beta cDNA molecule for every two T cells. To track age-related changes in TCR beta repertoire diversity, the study relied on deep sequencing normalized with unique cDNA molecular identifiers. Donors of different ages were randomly distributed across sequencing lanes to avoid experimental bias. Using the same blood draw, the study looked at two additional independent replicas of 1 million unique cDNA reads for two donors, one aged 18 to 29 and the other aged 80 or older. The donors were split into four age groups: young (average about 15 years), middle-aged (roughly 42), aged (more than 55) and long-lived (approximately 89). The paper's findings and limits, for the study overall: Since profiling was done on bulk unsorted PBMCs, naive and antigen-experienced compartments could not be conclusively compared. The percentage of naive T cells measured by flow cytometry correlated strongly with observed TCR beta diversity. The long-lived group showed more naive CD4+ T cells, fewer expanded clones and increased TCR diversity than the aged group, suggesting age selection. As age increased, observed TCR beta diversity per million T cells dropped in a roughly linear way, and a significant reduction was already evident by age roughly 40. Total diversity estimates from one million sequenced T cells were considered lower bounds and underestimates. The CMV infection status of donors was not known, potentially confounding age-related changes in expanded clonotypes.

In the case of this clonotype: The antigen it recognizes is unknown. Per-base qualities were not stored, and no clone one base away is much larger.

Clipping removes 6 bases from V and 5 bases from J, with 5 as the unmatched junction base count. Including cysteine and phenylalanine, the CDR3 has 13 amino acids. Of all the DNA, just the CDR3 is kept, 39 bases in frame from base 1. From a lookup of the germline V gene, CDR1 and CDR2 are MNHEY and SVGEGT. Systemically healthy Caucasian individuals from Russia, over 30 in total and aged roughly 6 to 100 years, were included as donors. Each donor gave 9 to 10 milliliters of peripheral blood, collected into EDTA-treated Vacutainer tubes. PBMCs were isolated by Ficoll-Paque density-gradient centrifugation, with at least 6 million obtained per sample. Total RNA was extracted from PBMCs with Trizol reagent, with at least 5.5 micrograms obtained per sample. For every donor, an aliquot of PBMCs went through flow cytometry to measure the percentages of naive CD45RAhigh/CD27high T cells. The library was obtained by 5' RACE. A second roughly 7 to 11 cycle PCR used a sample-barcoded 5' primer and a J-beta primer mix. A unique molecular identifier was introduced onto each TCR beta cDNA molecule by a template-switch 5' adaptor carrying 12 random nucleotides. Each sample yielded at least 3 million CDR3-containing paired-end reads. First-strand cDNA synthesis was performed from all RNA using the Mint cDNA synthesis kit, with priming by a TRBC-specific oligonucleotide. All cDNA was treated with uracil-DNA glycosylase and then went through a first 18-cycle PCR with the universal primers M1SS and BC2_uni_R. As for the original processing: For normalization, 1 million high-quality reads, each with a distinct molecular identifier, were randomly selected from each sample. Reads sharing molecular identifiers were discarded rather than binned into consensus sequences. MiTCR, with a Q25 quality threshold and the strictest error-elimination algorithm, was used for CDR3 identification, clonotype clustering and error correction. A nonparametric unseen species model using Euler transformation provided a lower-bound estimate of total TCR beta diversity. Using fastp at Q25 and MiXCR, TCRdb reprocessed the public reads and kept productive beta chains. Identical CDR3 protein sequences are pooled into one entry, listed with their most common genes and DNA. TCRdb's processing, not the study's, gives the V and J calls here. The sample yields some 1,800,000 distinct CDR3 sequences; approximately 39% were counted once. The top ten constitute more than 20% of the sample.

The chain couples TRBV6-2 or TRBV6-3 to TRBJ2-5, and 8 bases in between align with TRBD1. Sequenced sample: blood. The origin of this receptor is a human donor in good health. The DNA reads TGTGCCAGCAGGACCAGGGGGCCGGAGACCCAGTACTTC. This yields the protein CASRTRGPETQYF.